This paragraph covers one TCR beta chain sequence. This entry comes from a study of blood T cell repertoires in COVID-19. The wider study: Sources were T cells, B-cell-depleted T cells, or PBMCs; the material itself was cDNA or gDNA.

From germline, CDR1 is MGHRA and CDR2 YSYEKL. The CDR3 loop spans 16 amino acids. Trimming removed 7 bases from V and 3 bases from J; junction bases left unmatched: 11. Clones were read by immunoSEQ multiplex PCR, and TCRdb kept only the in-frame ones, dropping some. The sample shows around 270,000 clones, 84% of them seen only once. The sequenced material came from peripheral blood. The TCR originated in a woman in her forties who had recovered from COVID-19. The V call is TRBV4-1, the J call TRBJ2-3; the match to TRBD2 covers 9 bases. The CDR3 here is CASKERLADKTDTQYF. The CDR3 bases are TGCGCCAGCAAAGAAAGACTAGCGGATAAGACAGATACGCAGTATTTT.